This T cell receptor beta chain derives from a study of blood T cell repertoires in COVID-19. Overall study: The samples span acute and convalescent COVID-19 from the United States, Italy and Spain. PBMCs, B-cell-depleted T cells, or T cells provided the cDNA or gDNA that made up the material.

CDR3 length equals 17 residues. Produced via immunoSEQ multiplex PCR; TCRdb's table is partial and in-frame only. Altogether more than 120,000 clones are present, about nine tenths being singletons, with the ten largest covering 35% to 40%. Sequencing was carried out using peripheral blood. The clonotype was recovered from a man aged 50 to 60 who had recovered from COVID-19. The rearrangement joins TRBV21-1 to TRBJ2-5; the D call TRBD2 from the table was never checked on the DNA. TRBV21-1 is tagged as a pseudogene. CDR3 sequence (DNA): TGTGCCAGCAGCAAAGAATTCGTCGCGGGGGGCGGAGAGACCCAGTACTTC. Translating gives CASSKEFVAGGGETQYF.